This TCR beta chain stems from a study of T cells in Graves' hyperthyroidism and ophthalmopathy. The overall study: The initial diagnosis was the point when peripheral blood was collected, ahead of any treatment. Study-level results: The model identified upcoming ophthalmopathy a median approximately seven months ahead of onset. A model built on 13 V-J features separated ophthalmopathy from stable hyperthyroidism.

Trimming cost V 6 bases and J 6 bases, with 17 bases left between them. CDR1 and CDR2 from the germline V gene are SGHAT and FQNNGV. The CDR3 is 14 amino acids. TCR beta CDR3 regions were amplified from RNA. First-round RT-PCR of the TCR CDR3 relied on the HTBI primer set. A single record per CDR3 protein comes from TCRdb applying MiXCR to the multiplex PCR reads. This sample has 600,000 to 800,000 distinct CDR3 sequences; around 40% occur once, and the top ten carry 31%. Details on this clonotype: The antigen remains undetermined.

Graves' hyperthyroidism was deemed stable given no ophthalmopathy progression within 18 months. This chain connects TRBV11-2 to TRBJ2-5, with a possible D match to TRBD2 (6 bases). Sequenced sample: blood. This clonotype was obtained from a woman between 40 and 55 years old with Graves' hyperthyroidism. As DNA, the CDR3 is TGTGCCAGCAGTCCTGGGGCAGGGAGGAAGACCCAGTACTTC. Encoded protein: CASSPGAGRKTQYF.